This T cell receptor (beta chain) was captured in a study of blood T cell repertoires in COVID-19. Study information: Sources were T cells, B-cell-depleted T cells, or PBMCs; the material itself was cDNA or gDNA.

Assay used: immunoSEQ multiplex PCR; TCRdb lists only in-frame clones, some missing. This sample has 200,000 to 300,000 clones, with roughly 82% found just once. Germline CDR1 SGHVS, CDR2 FNYEAQ. The CDR3 is made up of 15 amino acids. Between the trimmed V and J ends, which lost 6 bases and 1 base, there was a span of 15 bases. The receptor was derived from an older man with acute or convalescent COVID-19. Sequenced sample: peripheral blood. This rearrangement joins TRBV7-6 to TRBJ1-1, with a tentative D call TRBD1 (5 bases). CDR3 protein: CASRSEWGGNTEAFF. The CDR3 DNA is TGTGCCAGCAGATCCGAATGGGGGGGGAACACTGAAGCTTTCTTT.